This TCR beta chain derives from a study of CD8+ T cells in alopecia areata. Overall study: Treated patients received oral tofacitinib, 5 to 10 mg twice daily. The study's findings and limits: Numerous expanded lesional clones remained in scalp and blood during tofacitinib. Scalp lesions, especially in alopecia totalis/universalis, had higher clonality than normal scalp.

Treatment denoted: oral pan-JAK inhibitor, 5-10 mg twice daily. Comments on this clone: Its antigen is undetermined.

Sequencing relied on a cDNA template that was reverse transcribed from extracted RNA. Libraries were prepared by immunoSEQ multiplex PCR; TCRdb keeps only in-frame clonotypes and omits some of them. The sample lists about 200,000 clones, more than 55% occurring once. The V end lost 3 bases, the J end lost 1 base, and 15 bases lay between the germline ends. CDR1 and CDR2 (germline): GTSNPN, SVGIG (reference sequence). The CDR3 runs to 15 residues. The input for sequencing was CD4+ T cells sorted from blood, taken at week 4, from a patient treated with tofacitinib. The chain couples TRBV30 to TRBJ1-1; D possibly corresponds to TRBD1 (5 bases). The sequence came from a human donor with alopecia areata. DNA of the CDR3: TGTGCCTGGAGGGGGCACAGGTGGGGGAACACTGAAGCTTTCTTT. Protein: CAWRGHRWGNTEAFF.